This TCR beta chain was retrieved from a study of blood T cell repertoires in COVID-19. The CDR3 runs 12 residues. Trimming cost V 2 bases and J 12 bases; bases outside gene matches: 7. Original methodology: Nucleated cell counts were estimated from reference gene primer amplification. Some clones are missing from TCRdb's copy, which holds only in-frame ones; the method was immunoSEQ multiplex PCR. The DNA gave D and trimming, while V, J and clone size come from that table. The sample gives 60,000 to 70,000 clones, approximately 79% of which show up once; 5.5% is in the top ten. This clonotype originated in a woman in her seventies with acute or convalescent COVID-19. The chain links TRBV12-3 or TRBV12-4 to TRBJ2-7, with 7 bases lining up with TRBD1. Sequenced input: peripheral blood. The CDR3, as DNA: TGTGCCAGCAGTTTAAGTCAGGGGGTTCTGTACTTC. Protein: CASSLSQGVLYF.